These 14 T cell receptor beta chains originate from one sample sequenced in a study of early T cells in non-severe SARS-CoV-2 infection (dated by TCRdb to the early 2020s). Libraries were prepared through 5' RACE. Sequencing relied on a NextSeq 500. TCRdb cleaned the public reads at Q25 with fastp, built clones with MiXCR and kept in-frame beta chains. When rows share a CDR3 protein, they turn into one entry using the most common DNA and genes. The sample table holds 62,000 or so distinct CDR3 sequences, of which roughly a tenth were seen once. Over 1% of the sample is taken by the ten largest. Specimen: whole blood. These receptor sequences come from an adult who was a healthcare worker with PCR-confirmed SARS-CoV-2 infection or an uninfected control (not recorded which).

The J gene is TRBJ2-3, the V gene TRBV3-1; 9 bases are shared with TRBD1. The CDR3 totals 16 residues. Germline V gene lookup returns CDR1 LGHDT and CDR2 YNNKEL (reference sequence). V lost 0 bases and J lost 2; bases outside the gene matches: 3. This chain's CDR3 is CASSQEWDRVTDTQYF. The DNA for the CDR3 is TGTGCCAGCAGCCAAGAATGGGACAGGGTCACAGATACGCAGTATTTT.

Ten or more counts support this clonotype. The chain joins TRBV20-1 to TRBJ2-3; 9 bases map to TRBD2. This CDR3 region has 14 residues. V lost 2 bases and J lost 3; bases outside the gene matches: 3. Germline V gene lookup returns CDR1 DFQATT and CDR2 SNEGSKA (reference sequence). CDR3 loop: CSARLAGMTDTQYF. CDR3 nucleotides: TGCAGTGCTAGACTAGCGGGGATGACAGATACGCAGTATTTT.

This clonotype was recorded at least ten times. The rearrangement links TRBV7-2 to TRBJ1-6; 7 positions match TRBD1. This CDR3 spans 14 amino acids. Germline CDR1 is SGHTA and CDR2 is FQGNSA. V gave up 5 bases and J gave up 7 bases; unmatched junction bases: 5. The CDR3: CASSPTGLNSPLHF. CDR3 in DNA: TGTGCCAGCAGCCCGACAGGGCTCAATTCACCCCTCCACTTT.

This clonotype has at least ten counts. This chain joins TRBV20-1 and TRBJ1-1, with TRBD1 identical over 7 bases. V shed 2 bases and J 7 bases; nucleotides not matched to a gene: 7. Germline loops: CDR1 DFQATT, CDR2 SNEGSKA (reference sequence). The CDR3 totals 13 residues. This chain's CDR3 is CSARSDREGEAFF. The CDR3 region has the DNA TGCAGTGCTAGAAGCGACAGGGAAGGTGAAGCTTTCTTT.

This clonotype was seen many times. The rearrangement uses TRBV15 and TRBJ2-1, with D possibly TRBD1 on 6 matching bases. The CDR3 extends over 15 amino acids. V shed 1 base and J shed 1 base, with 8 bases lying between them. Germline values: CDR1 LNHNV, CDR2 YYDKDF (reference sequence). The DNA for the CDR3 is TGTGCCACCAGCAGAGGGGGGACATCCTACAATGAGCAGTTCTTC. Its translation: CATSRGGTSYNEQFF.

This clonotype has only a few counts. The rearrangement links TRBV9 to TRBJ1-6; TRBD1 is a possible D gene (5 bases). This CDR3 has 13 amino acids. Germline-derived CDR1 and CDR2 are SGDLS and YYNGEE. V lost 4 bases and J 7 bases, leaving 9 bases between the germline ends. CDR3 DNA sequence: TGTGCCAGCAGCCAGGGAATCAATTCACCCCTCCACTTT. It specifies CASSQGINSPLHF.

This clonotype has at least ten counts. The chain employs TRBV4-1 and TRBJ2-7; D uncertain. The V end was cut by 2 bases, the J end by 2 bases, with 13 bases between. The CDR3 loop spans 15 amino acids. CDR1 MGHRA and CDR2 YSYEKL come from the germline V gene. CDR3 sequence reads: CASSQLLHPTYEQYV. In nucleotides, the CDR3 is TGCGCCAGCAGCCAATTATTACACCCCACCTACGAGCAGTACGTC.

This clonotype was counted only a few times. The V call is TRBV20-1, the J call TRBJ1-2, with unresolved D. The CDR3 has 12 amino acids. In germline, CDR1 is DFQATT, CDR2 SNEGSKA (reference sequence). V lost 6 bases, J lost 6 bases, and 14 bases lay in between. The chain's CDR3 is CSAESPPDGYTF. In DNA, the CDR3 is TGCAGTGCCGAATCCCCTCCGGATGGCTACACCTTC.

The chain is built from TRBV6-1 and TRBJ1-1; D is unclear. Trimming stripped 5 bases from V and 0 bases from J, with 7 bases between. The CDR3 is made up of 13 amino acids. Germline values: CDR1 MNHNS, CDR2 SASEGT. Written as DNA, the CDR3 is TGTGCCAGCAGTAAAGACATGAACACTGAAGCTTTCTTT. Its translation: CASSKDMNTEAFF.

This clonotype has a handful of counts. This chain connects TRBV6-5 to TRBJ1-6; D may be TRBD1 (5 bases). Trimming removed 5 bases from V and 2 bases from J, with 10 bases in between. Germline CDR1 and CDR2: MNHEY and SVGAGI. The CDR3 is 15 residues long. CDR3 nucleotides: TGTGCCAGCAGTAGGGGCCAGGCCTATAATTCACCCCTCCACTTT. This sequence encodes CASSRGQAYNSPLHF.

The chain uses TRBV12-3 or TRBV12-4 and TRBJ1-2; D is uncertain. The V end was cut by 2 bases, the J end by 8 bases, with 12 bases between. The CDR3 covers 13 residues. In DNA, the CDR3 is TGTGCCAGCAGTTTAATCGGGGAGCGGGGCTACACCTTC. Protein: CASSLIGERGYTF.

This clonotype has a handful of counts. The chain employs TRBV5-4 and TRBJ2-5, with D unclear. The V and J ends lost 1 base and 2 bases respectively, with 12 bases between them. The CDR3 has 15 residues. Germline V gene sequence: CDR1 SGHNT, CDR2 YYREEE (reference sequence). The CDR3 DNA reads as TGTGCCAGCAGCTTGTTTCGGCAGCCTCAAGAGACCCAGTACTTC. Encoded protein: CASSLFRQPQETQYF.

The chain has TRBV24-1 and TRBJ2-3, with 7 bases that match TRBD1. This CDR3 is 19 amino acids long. Looked up from germline, CDR1 is KGHDR and CDR2 is SFDVKD. Trimming took 3 bases from V and 0 from J; bases not matched to a gene: 14. As DNA, the CDR3 is TGTGCCACCAGTGATCGATCACCGGGACAGCATACTAGCACAGATACGCAGTATTTT. Translating it yields CATSDRSPGQHTSTDTQYF.

This clonotype was detected a few times. This chain joins TRBV29-1 and TRBJ1-1, with D unresolved. The V end lost 5 bases, the J end lost 0 bases, and 7 bases lay between the germline ends. Looked up from germline, CDR1 is SQVTM and CDR2 is ANQGSEA. The CDR3 loop spans 12 amino acids. The CDR3 bases are TGCAGCGTTAGAAGTCTGAACACTGAAGCTTTCTTT. This encodes CSVRSLNTEAFF.